This T cell receptor (beta chain) is drawn from a study of identical twins (dated by TCRdb to 2016 to 2017). For the wider study: To test whether fetal clonotypes persist, this study deep-sequenced TCR alpha and beta repertoires from monozygotic twins, from unrelated adults of various ages, and from cord blood. To rule out contamination, the twin experiments were replicated at different times with different library preparation protocols.

Only healthy Caucasian donors were included. Three pairs of female monozygotic twins, all aged roughly 18 to 29 years, made up the twin cohort. CD4+ and CD8+ T cell populations were isolated with positive isolation kits from Invitrogen. Reading the germline V gene gives CDR1 MGHDK and CDR2 SYGVNS. V and J lose 3 bases and 6 bases, and a span of 17 bases separates them. From the cysteine up to the phenylalanine, the CDR3 has a length of 15 residues. Of the read, only the CDR3 DNA is kept; its 45 bases are in frame from base 1. The full study reports these points: In monozygotic twins, recombination models systematically underestimated out-of-frame TCR alpha sharing, but the models matched the sharing seen between unrelated individuals. Because the same donors could not be followed over many years, the conclusions relied on cross-sectional statistical analysis. Abundant cord blood beta clonotypes carried fewer insertions; young adult naive repertoires showed a weaker similar trend, while memory repertoires showed none. Zero-insertion analyses could be partly confounded by invariant T cells such as MAIT and iNKT, though diverse VJ usage argued against such confounding for most clonotypes. A weaker excess of twin sharing was found in beta out-of-frame sequences because the signal-to-noise ratio was lowered by fewer shared sequences. Out-of-frame TCR alpha sequences shared between twins showed an excess of low generation-probability sequences compared with coincidental sharing between unrelated individuals.

Receptor amplification or capture employed 5' RACE. Sequenced using an Illumina HiSeq 2000. A universal primer binding site was added through template switching, and the final cDNA carried a unique molecular identifier so that TCR cDNA molecules could be counted accurately. Specific primers in the conserved constant-segment region were used to synthesize first-strand cDNA for TCR alpha and beta chains. To control for contamination, each cDNA library was double barcoded with a SMART-Mk sample barcode plus Illumina barcodes. TruSeq adapter sequences along with Illumina sample barcodes were introduced in two successive PCR steps. TCR alpha and beta cDNA libraries were sequenced on the Illumina HiSeq platform with custom primers. Concerning the study's data processing: Raw reads were processed with MiGEC to extract unique molecular identifiers, and MiXCR was used to determine CDR3 positions. For each individual, recombination models were inferred using an EM algorithm with the repgenHMM and IGoR tools. Shared clonotypes were analyzed with the tcR package in R, and sharing was normalized by the product of cloneset sizes. Out-of-frame nonproductive sequences were analyzed to study raw recombination free of thymic and clonal selection effects. TCRdb trimmed public reads at Q25 via fastp, called clones via MiXCR and kept in-frame beta chains. Identical CDR3 proteins give one entry, which carries the most common genes and DNA. TCRdb, rather than the study authors, made the V and J calls. Here the sample has hundreds of thousands of distinct CDR3 sequences; roughly an eighth occur a single time. More than 6% of the sample goes to the ten largest clones.

As to this clonotype: Its specific antigen is unknown. No qualities accompany the bases; no much larger clone lies one base away.

This sample was shared with a second study, whose subject was yellow fever vaccine responses in identical twins. As the second publication notes: According to the authors, in identical twins the way T cells responded to vaccination appeared partly convergent and partly personalized. The study precisely tracked vaccine-responding T cell clones in identical twins.

The sample comprised CD8+ T cells sorted from blood. The source of this sequence is a woman between 18 and 30 years old in good health. Here the chain combines TRBV25-1 and TRBJ1-1; TRBD1 is a possible D gene, resting on 5 matching bases. In nucleotides, the sequence is TGTGCCAGCAGTGACCCCCGTTGGGGGTTCGCTGAAGCTTTCTTT. Translated, it gives CASSDPRWGFAEAFF.